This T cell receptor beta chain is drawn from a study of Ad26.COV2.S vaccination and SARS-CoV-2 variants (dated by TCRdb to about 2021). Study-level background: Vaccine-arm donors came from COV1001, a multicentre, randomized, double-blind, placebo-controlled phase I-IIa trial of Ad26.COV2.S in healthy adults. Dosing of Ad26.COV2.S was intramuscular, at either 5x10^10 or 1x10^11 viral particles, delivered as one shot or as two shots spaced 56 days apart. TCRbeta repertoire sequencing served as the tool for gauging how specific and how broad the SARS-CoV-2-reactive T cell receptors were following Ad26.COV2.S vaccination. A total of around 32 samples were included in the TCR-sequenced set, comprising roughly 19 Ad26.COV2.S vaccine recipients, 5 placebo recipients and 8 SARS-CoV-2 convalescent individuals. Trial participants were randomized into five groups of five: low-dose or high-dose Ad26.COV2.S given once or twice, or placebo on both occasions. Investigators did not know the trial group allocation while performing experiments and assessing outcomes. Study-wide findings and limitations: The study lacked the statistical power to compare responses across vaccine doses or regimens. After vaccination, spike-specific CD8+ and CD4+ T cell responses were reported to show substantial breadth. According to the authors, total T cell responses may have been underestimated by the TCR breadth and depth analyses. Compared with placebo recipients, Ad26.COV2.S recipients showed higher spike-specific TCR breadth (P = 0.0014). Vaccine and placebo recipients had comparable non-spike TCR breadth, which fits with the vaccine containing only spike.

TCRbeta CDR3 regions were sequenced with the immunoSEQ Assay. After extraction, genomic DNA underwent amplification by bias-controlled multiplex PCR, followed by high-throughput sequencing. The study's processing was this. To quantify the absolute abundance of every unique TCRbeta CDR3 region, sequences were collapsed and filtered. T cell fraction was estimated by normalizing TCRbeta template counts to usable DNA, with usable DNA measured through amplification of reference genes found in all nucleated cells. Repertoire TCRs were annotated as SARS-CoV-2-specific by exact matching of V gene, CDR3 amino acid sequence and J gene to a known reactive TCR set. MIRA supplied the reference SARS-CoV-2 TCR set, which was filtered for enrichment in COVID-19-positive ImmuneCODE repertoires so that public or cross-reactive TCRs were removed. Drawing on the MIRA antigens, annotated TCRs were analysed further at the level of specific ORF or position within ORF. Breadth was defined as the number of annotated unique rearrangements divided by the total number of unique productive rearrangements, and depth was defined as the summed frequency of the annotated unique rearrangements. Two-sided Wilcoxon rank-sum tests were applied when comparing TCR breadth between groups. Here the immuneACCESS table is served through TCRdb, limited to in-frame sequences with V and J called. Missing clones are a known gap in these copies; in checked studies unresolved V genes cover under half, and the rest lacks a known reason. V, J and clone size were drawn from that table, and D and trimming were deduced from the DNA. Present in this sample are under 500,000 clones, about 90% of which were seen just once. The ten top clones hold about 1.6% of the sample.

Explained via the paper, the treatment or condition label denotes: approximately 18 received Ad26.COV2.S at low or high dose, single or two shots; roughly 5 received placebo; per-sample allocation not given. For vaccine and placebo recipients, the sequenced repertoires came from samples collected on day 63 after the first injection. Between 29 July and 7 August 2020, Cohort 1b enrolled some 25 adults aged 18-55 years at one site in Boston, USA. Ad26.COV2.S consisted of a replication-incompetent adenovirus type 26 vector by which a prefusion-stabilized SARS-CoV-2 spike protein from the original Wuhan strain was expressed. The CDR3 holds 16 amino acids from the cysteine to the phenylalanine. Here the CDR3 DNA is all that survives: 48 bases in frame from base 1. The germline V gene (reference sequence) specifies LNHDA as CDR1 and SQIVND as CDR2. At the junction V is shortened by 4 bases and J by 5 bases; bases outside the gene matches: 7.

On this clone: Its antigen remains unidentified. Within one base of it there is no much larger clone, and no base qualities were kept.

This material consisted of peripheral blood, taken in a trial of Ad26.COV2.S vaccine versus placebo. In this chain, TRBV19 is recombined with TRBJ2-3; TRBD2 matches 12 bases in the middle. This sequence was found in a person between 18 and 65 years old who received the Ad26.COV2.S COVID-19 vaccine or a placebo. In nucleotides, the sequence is TGTGCCAGTAGTAGCCTAGCGGGGGGGCCCGGAGATACGCAGTATTTT. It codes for CASSSLAGGPGDTQYF.